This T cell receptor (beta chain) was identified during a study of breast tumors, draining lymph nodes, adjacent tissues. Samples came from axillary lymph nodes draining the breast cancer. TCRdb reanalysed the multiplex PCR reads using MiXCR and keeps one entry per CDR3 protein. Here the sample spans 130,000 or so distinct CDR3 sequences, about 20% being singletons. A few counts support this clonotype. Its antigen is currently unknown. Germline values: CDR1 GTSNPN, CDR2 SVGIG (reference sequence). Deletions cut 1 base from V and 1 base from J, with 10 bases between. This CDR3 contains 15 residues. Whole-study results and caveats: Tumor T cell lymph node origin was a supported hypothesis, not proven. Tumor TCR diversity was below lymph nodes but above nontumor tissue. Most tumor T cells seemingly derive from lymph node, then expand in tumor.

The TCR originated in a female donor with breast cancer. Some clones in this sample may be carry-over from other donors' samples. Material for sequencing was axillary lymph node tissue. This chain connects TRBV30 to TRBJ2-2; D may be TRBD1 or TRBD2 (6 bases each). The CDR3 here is CAWSGGTQNTGELFF. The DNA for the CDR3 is TGTGCCTGGAGTGGCGGGACACAGAACACCGGGGAGCTGTTTTTT.